One sample yielded the 28 T cell receptor beta chains listed below, sequenced in a study of T cells in women clearing cervical HPV infection. Some clones are missing from TCRdb's copy, which holds only in-frame ones; the method was immunoSEQ multiplex PCR. The sample table sets out 25,000 to 35,000 clones. The sequenced material came from blood buffy coat. All receptors derive from a woman between 18 and 69 years old with a cervical HPV16 infection that either progressed to CIN3+ or cleared (not recorded which).

Details on this clone: The CDR3 end lies 3 residues beyond the end of the read and is filled in from the germline J gene. The chain employs TRBV5-5 and TRBJ1-4; the D is unclear. Per germline, CDR1 SGHKS and CDR2 YYEKEE (reference sequence). V lost 1 base, J lost 7 bases, and 8 bases lay in between. The CDR3 has 13 residues. CDR3 bases read: TGTGCCAGCAGCTTGTACTGGGCTGAAAAA. It encodes CASSLYWAEK. The whole CDR3 reads CASSLYWAEKLFF.

A remark on this clone: The DNA ends 3 residues before the CDR3 does, and the rest of the CDR3 is filled in from the germline J gene. The rearrangement links TRBV19 to TRBJ2-3, with a possible D match to TRBD2 (6 bases). The germline gives CDR1 LNHDA, CDR2 SQIVND (reference sequence). The CDR3 has 18 residues. V was shortened by 8 bases and J by 3 bases, with 27 bases between the two germline ends. This CDR3 is CASRKTGGQTFRTDTQYF. Incomplete CDR3 DNA: TGTGCCAGTCGAAAAACTGGAGGGCAGACCTTTAGGACAGATACG.

Points on this clone: The CDR3 end lies 3 residues beyond the end of the read and is filled in from the germline J gene. The J gene is TRBJ2-3, the V gene TRBV20-1, with a possible D match to TRBD2 (6 bases). V lost 5 bases, J lost 5 bases, and 17 bases lay in between. The CDR3 runs 14 residues. CDR1 is DFQATT, CDR2 SNEGSKA, per germline (reference sequence). CDR3 bases read: TGCAGTGCTCTAGGACTAAGAACCAAAGATACG. Amino acid sequence: CSALGLRTKDT. The entire CDR3 reads CSALGLRTKDTQYF.

Points on this clone: The CDR3 is cut off 3 residues early in the read; its end comes from the germline J gene. The gene calls are TRBV7-9 and TRBJ1-2, with a weak D call TRBD1 (5 bases). V lost 4 bases, J lost 0 bases, and 9 bases lay in between. Germline lookup yields CDR1 SEHNR and CDR2 FQNEAQ (reference sequence). The CDR3 sequence is 14 residues long. The DNA read from the CDR3 is TGTGCCAGCAGCTCCAGGGCCACTAACTATGGC. Translating it yields CASSSRATNYG. The entire CDR3 sequence reads CASSSRATNYGYTF.

With regard to this clone: The read ends 3 residues early relative to the CDR3; the germline J gene fills the gap. The chain recombines TRBV4-1 with TRBJ1-2; D possibly corresponds to TRBD1 (5 bases). This CDR3 has 14 residues. Germline V gene sequence: CDR1 MGHRA, CDR2 YSYEKL. V lost 1 base and J lost 3, with 9 bases in between. The part of the CDR3 DNA that was read is TGCGCCAGCAGCCAAGCGAGCAGGGACTATGGC. Its translation: CASSQASRDYG. The entire CDR3 protein is CASSQASRDYGYTF.

Concerning this clone: The read falls 3 residues short of the CDR3 end, and the missing part is taken from the germline J gene. The rearrangement joins TRBV13 to TRBJ2-5; TRBD2 matches 13 bases. There are 16 residues in the CDR3. Losses at the gene ends were 5 bases for V and 5 bases for J; bases not matched to a gene: 8. The germline V gene has CDR1 PRHDT and CDR2 FYEKMQ (reference sequence). The CDR3 is CASSPTSGGAYETQYF. The DNA read from the CDR3 is TGTGCCAGCAGCCCCACTAGCGGGGGGGCATATGAGACC.

Notes on this clone: At one end the junction does not follow the germline gene, possibly because of a read error. The read ends 3 residues early relative to the CDR3; the germline J gene fills the gap. The rearrangement joins TRBV4-2 to TRBJ1-6; D is ambiguous. The germline gives CDR1 LGHNA, CDR2 YNFKEQ. The CDR3 extends over 14 amino acids. CDR3 region: CASRRAGGPTTLHF. The CDR3 bases that were read are TGCGCCAGCAGAAGAGCGGGAGGCCCGACGACC.

With respect to this clone: Read sequence stops 3 residues before the CDR3 end, and the germline J gene provides the missing end. V gene TRBV19 combines with J gene TRBJ2-1, with D possibly TRBD2 on 5 matching bases. Germline loops: CDR1 LNHDA, CDR2 SQIVND (reference sequence). Trimming removed 6 bases from V and 5 bases from J, with 8 bases in between. The CDR3 extends over 12 amino acids. The CDR3 DNA, read in part, is TGTGCCAGTAGCTTCGGGGACAATGAG. Its translation: CASSFGDNE. Given in full, the CDR3 is CASSFGDNEQFF.

A remark on this clone: The read gets to within 3 residues of the CDR3 end, and the germline J gene fills in the rest. The chain combines TRBV2 with TRBJ2-5, with D possibly matching TRBD1 (6 bases). The germline CDR1 and CDR2 sequences are SNHLY and FYNNEI. V dropped 10 bases and J dropped 5 bases, with 17 bases sitting between them. CDR3 length: 13 amino acids. The CDR3 bases that were read are TGTGCCACTGTCAGGGGAACCAGGGAGACC. This translates into CATVRGTRET. The whole CDR3 sequence reads CATVRGTRETQYF.

Comments on this clone: Read coverage stops 3 residues before the CDR3 terminus; the germline J gene supplies the remainder. The chain couples TRBV20-1 to TRBJ2-6; tentative D call: TRBD1 (7 bases). V was cut by 0 bases and J by 3 bases, with 15 bases left in between. The CDR3 extends over 17 amino acids. Germline V gene lookup returns CDR1 DFQATT and CDR2 SNEGSKA (reference sequence). The CDR3 bases that were read are TGCAGTGCTAGAGATGTTCAGGGGGGTGGTGGGGCCAACGTC. Encoded protein: CSARDVQGGGGANV. The complete CDR3 sequence is CSARDVQGGGGANVLTF.

The CDR3 loop reads CASSDPGKGALLMNTEAFF. CDR3 DNA (partial): TGTGCCAGCAGTGACCCAGGGAAAGGGGCCCTATTGATGAACACTGAA. The chain couples TRBV6-4 to TRBJ1-1, with D perhaps TRBD1 (5 bases). The CDR3 is cut off 3 residues early in the read; its end comes from the germline J gene. Germline V gene sequence: CDR1 MRHNA, CDR2 SNTAGT. V was shortened by 2 bases and J by 0 bases, with 22 bases between the two germline ends. CDR3 size: 19 residues.

A remark on this clone: The DNA ends 3 residues before the CDR3 does, and the rest of the CDR3 is filled in from the germline J gene. This chain uses TRBV6-1 with TRBJ2-1; possibly TRBD2 for D (7 bases). CDR1 MNHNS and CDR2 SASEGT come from the germline V gene. This CDR3 spans 16 amino acids. V was shortened by 4 bases and J by 6 bases, with 19 bases between the two germline ends. The CDR3 reads CASSAGFGGGGNEQFF. The DNA read from the CDR3 is TGTGCCAGCAGTGCGGGCTTCGGAGGGGGGGGCAATGAG.

As for this clone: One end of the junction is discordant with germline, which a read error may explain. The read gets to within 3 residues of the CDR3 end, and the germline J gene fills in the rest. This chain links TRBV4-2 with TRBJ2-7; D is possibly TRBD1 (6 bases). Germline V gives CDR1 LGHNA, CDR2 YNFKEQ. There are 13 residues in the CDR3. The sequenced CDR3 bases are TGCGCCAGCAGCCAAGACAGGTTGTCCGAG. It codes for CASSQDRLSE. The full CDR3 is CASSQDRLSEQYF.

Points on this clone: From the germline J gene comes the end of the CDR3, since the read stops 3 residues before it. The rearrangement links TRBV7-3 to TRBJ1-2, with D uncertain. CDR1 and CDR2 (germline): SGHTA, FQGTGA. Deletions cut 4 bases from V and 6 bases from J, with 9 bases between. The length of the CDR3 is 12 residues. The CDR3 region is CASSSAGDGYTF. CDR3 bases read: TGTGCCAGCAGCTCCGCGGGTGATGGC.

Of note for this clone: The read falls 3 residues short of the CDR3 end, and the missing part is taken from the germline J gene. V is TRBV2 and J is TRBJ1-1; no firm D call. The CDR3 is made up of 13 amino acids. The V end lost 6 bases, the J end lost 1 base, and 9 bases lay between the germline ends. Germline V gene data show CDR1 as SNHLY and CDR2 as FYNNEI. The CDR3 DNA, read in part, is TGTGCCAGCAGGCAGGTTTCGAACACTGAA. It yields the protein CASRQVSNTE. The entire CDR3 reads CASRQVSNTEAFF.

Worth noting for this clone: The read is 3 residues too short to cover the CDR3 end, so that end is filled in from the germline J gene. The genes are TRBV20-1 and TRBJ2-6, with D perhaps TRBD1 or TRBD2 (7 bases each). V dropped 5 bases and J dropped 0 bases, with 20 bases sitting between them. The length of the CDR3 is 18 residues. The germline V gene encodes CDR1 DFQATT and CDR2 SNEGSKA (reference sequence). The CDR3 DNA, read in part, is TGCAGTGCTGGTGGAGCGGGACAGAATTTCTCTGGGGCCAACGTC. Residues: CSAGGAGQNFSGANV. The entire CDR3 sequence reads CSAGGAGQNFSGANVLTF.

Note on this clone: The read ends 3 residues early relative to the CDR3; the germline J gene fills the gap. V gene TRBV5-1 combines with J gene TRBJ1-4; 7 nucleotides align to TRBD1. The V segment lost 4 bases and the J segment 5 bases; nucleotides outside the gene matches: 8. CDR1 is SGHRS, CDR2 YFSETQ, per germline. This CDR3 contains 15 residues. The sequenced part of the CDR3 DNA is TGCGCCAGCAGCCCCGCCGGGGGACAGAATGAAAAA. It is translated as CASSPAGGQNEK. The entire CDR3 protein reads CASSPAGGQNEKLFF.

Remarks on this clone: Read data end 3 residues before the CDR3 end; the end is taken from the germline J gene. V and J are TRBV10-3 and TRBJ2-7; 7 bases map to TRBD2. The CDR3 covers 13 residues. Germline CDR1 reads ENHRY; CDR2 reads SYGVKD. J lost 0 bases, V lost 10 bases, and 6 bases had no gene match. CDR3 residues: CATMRGSSYEQYF. The sequenced CDR3 bases are TGTGCCACCATGCGGGGGAGCTCCTACGAG.

Concerning this clone itself: From the germline J gene comes the end of the CDR3, since the read stops 3 residues before it. The chain combines TRBV19 with TRBJ1-2; TRBD1 might be the D (5 bases). V dropped 5 bases and J dropped 4 bases, with 14 bases sitting between them. Germline loops: CDR1 LNHDA, CDR2 SQIVND (reference sequence). The CDR3 has 14 amino acids. CDR3 amino acids: CASSGQGDVYGYTF. CDR3 bases read: TGTGCCAGTAGTGGTCAGGGAGATGTCTATGGC.

Concerning this clone: The CDR3 extends 3 residues past the end of the read, so its final part is completed from the germline J gene. V gene TRBV11-2 combines with J gene TRBJ2-7; maybe TRBD1 (5 bases). The germline V and J ends were trimmed by 9 bases and 3 bases, with 12 bases remaining between them. Germline CDR1 and CDR2: SGHAT and FQNNGV. This CDR3 contains 12 residues. CDR3 residues: CASKNRFYEQYF. The covered CDR3 bases are TGTGCCAGTAAAAACAGGTTCTACGAG.

CDR3 protein: CASSLAAGLLNTEAFF. Partial CDR3 DNA: TGCGCCAGCAGCTTGGCCGCGGGGCTCTTAAACACTGAA. This chain connects TRBV5-1 to TRBJ1-1; a weak D match, TRBD1 (5 bases). The read terminates 3 residues ahead of where the CDR3 ends, so the germline J gene completes it. The CDR3 runs to 16 residues. CDR1 is SGHRS, CDR2 YFSETQ, per germline. The V end lost 0 bases, the J end lost 2 bases, and 14 bases lay between the germline ends.

Points on this clone: Read coverage stops 3 residues before the CDR3 terminus; the germline J gene supplies the remainder. The chain carries TRBV18 and TRBJ2-2; TRBD1 matches 7 bases. The germline V gene encodes CDR1 KGHSH and CDR2 LQKENI. The J segment lost 1 base and the V segment lost 6 bases, leaving 2 bases of the junction unmatched. This CDR3 is 14 amino acids long. This CDR3 reads CASSRTGNTGELFF. The DNA read from the CDR3 is TGTGCCAGCTCGCGGACAGGGAACACCGGGGAG.

In the case of this clone: The CDR3 end lies 3 residues beyond the end of the read and is filled in from the germline J gene. This rearrangement joins TRBV2 to TRBJ2-1, with TRBD2 matching over 8 bases. V lost 3 bases and J lost 4; bases outside the gene matches: 5. Germline-derived CDR1 and CDR2 are SNHLY and FYNNEI. The CDR3 runs 15 residues. The CDR3 protein is CASSERGAGYNEQFF. Incomplete CDR3 DNA: TGTGCCAGCAGTGAGCGGGGGGCCGGGTACAATGAG.

As to this clone: The read falls 3 residues short of the CDR3 end, and the missing part is taken from the germline J gene. Other DNA sequences in the same sample also yield this CDR3. The rearrangement uses TRBV7-3 and TRBJ2-7; D might be TRBD2 (8 bases). The CDR3 consists of 15 residues. V lost 6 bases and J lost 6, with 21 bases in between. Germline V gene data show CDR1 as SGHTA and CDR2 as FQGTGA. Here the CDR3 reads CASSPQGPGGGEQYF. Incomplete CDR3 DNA: TGTGCCAGCAGTCCACAGGGGCCGGGAGGGGGCGAG.

A note on this clone: The CDR3 end is not reached by the read, which stops 3 residues before it; the germline J gene fills it in. This sequence joins TRBV7-2 and TRBJ1-6; D remains unclear. This CDR3 contains 14 residues. Germline V lookup: CDR1 SGHTA, CDR2 FQGNSA. Trimming left V 4 bases short and J 8 bases short, with 12 bases between. This chain's CDR3 is CASSWAGRDSPLHF. Incomplete CDR3 DNA: TGTGCCAGCAGCTGGGCAGGTAGGGATTCACCC.

Worth noting for this clone: The read terminates 3 residues before the CDR3 end, so the remaining end is supplied by the germline J gene. The chain recombines TRBV19 with TRBJ1-2, with D hard to call. The CDR3 runs to 12 residues. Germline-derived CDR1 and CDR2 are LNHDA and SQIVND (reference sequence). CDR3: CASSITTGGYTF. CDR3 DNA, as far as it was read: TGTGCCAGTAGTATTACGACCGGGGGC.

In regard to this clone: The CDR3 goes on 3 residues after the read ends, and that part is filled in from the germline J gene. The chain combines TRBV20-1 with TRBJ2-3; 9 bases fit TRBD1. Germline V gene lookup returns CDR1 DFQATT and CDR2 SNEGSKA (reference sequence). This CDR3 is 14 amino acids long. With 6 bases clipped from V and 2 bases from J, the junction kept 6 bases outside the gene matches. The CDR3 sequence is CSADTGGPTDTQYF. Partial CDR3 DNA: TGCAGTGCCGATACAGGGGGCCCCACAGATACG.

CDR3 protein: CASSAGTSGRMNIQYF. CDR3 bases read: TGTGCCAGCAGCGCCGGGACTAGCGGGAGAATGAACATT. This rearrangement joins TRBV9 to TRBJ2-4; 14 nucleotides line up with TRBD2. The read finishes 3 residues shy of the CDR3 end, and the germline J gene is used to complete it. The CDR3 spans 16 residues. Germline V gene data show CDR1 as SGDLS and CDR2 as YYNGEE. Unmatched junction bases numbered 6, after V lost 3 bases and J lost 7 bases.